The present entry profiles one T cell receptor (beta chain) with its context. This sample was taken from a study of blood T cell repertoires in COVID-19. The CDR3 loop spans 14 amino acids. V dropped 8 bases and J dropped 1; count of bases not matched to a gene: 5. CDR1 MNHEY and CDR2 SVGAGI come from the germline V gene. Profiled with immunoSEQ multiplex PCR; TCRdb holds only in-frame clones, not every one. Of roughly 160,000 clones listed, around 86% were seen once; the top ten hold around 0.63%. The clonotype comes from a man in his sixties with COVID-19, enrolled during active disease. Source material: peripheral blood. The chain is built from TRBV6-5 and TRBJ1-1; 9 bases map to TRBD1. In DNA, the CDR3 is TGTGCCAGCGAGAGGGACAGGGCGAACACTGAAGCTTTCTTT. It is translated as CASERDRANTEAFF.